Below are 24 T cell receptor beta chains sequenced from a single sample in a study of blood T cell repertoires in COVID-19. Measured with immunoSEQ multiplex PCR; TCRdb has only the in-frame clones, and not every one. The top ten hold over 2% of the sample, which has approximately 310,000 clones, 80% to 90% seen once. The specimen was PBMCs or T cells enriched from blood (not recorded which). These receptors were obtained from a man between 25 and 39 years old who had recovered from COVID-19.

The genes are TRBV6-5 and TRBJ1-6, with D maybe TRBD1 (5 bases). This CDR3 is 15 amino acids long. The V end lost 1 base, the J end lost 6 bases, and 10 bases lay between the germline ends. Germline-derived CDR1 and CDR2 are MNHEY and SVGAGI. CDR3 sequence reads: CASSYLSRVNSPLHF. The CDR3 nucleotides are TGTGCCAGCAGTTACTTATCCAGGGTTAATTCACCCCTCCACTTT.

The chain employs TRBV5-4 and TRBJ2-3; 9 bases fit TRBD2. Germline V gene lookup returns CDR1 SGHNT and CDR2 YYREEE (reference sequence). J lost 8 bases, V lost 4 bases, and 11 bases had no gene match. The CDR3 is made up of 15 amino acids. Written as DNA, the CDR3 is TGTGCCAGCAGCAGCCAGCGGGGGGTTTCTGGTACGCAGTATTTT. Amino acids: CASSSQRGVSGTQYF.

The CDR3 nucleotides are TGCGCCAGCAGCTTTTCACCGGGACAGGGGGCCGGGGAGCTGTTTTTT. Residues: CASSFSPGQGAGELFF. The V gene is TRBV5-1, the J gene TRBJ2-2, with TRBD1 matching 11 bases. Germline loops: CDR1 SGHRS, CDR2 YFSETQ. The CDR3 has 16 residues. J lost 6 bases, V lost 2 bases, and 6 bases had no gene match.

On this clone: An end of the junction does not agree with germline; a read error may underlie this. The chain has TRBV9 and TRBJ1-3, with 8 bases identical to TRBD1. Germline CDR1 is SGDLS and CDR2 is YYNGEE. The CDR3 sequence is 12 residues long. The CDR3 region has the DNA TGTGCCAGCAGCGGACGCCCAGGGGACAGGATTTTT. It is translated as CASSGRPGDRIF.

J is TRBJ2-7 and V is TRBV15; a possible D gene is TRBD2 (5 bases). V was pared by 0 bases and J by 4 bases, with 13 bases between. CDR1 LNHNV and CDR2 YYDKDF come from the germline V gene (reference sequence). The CDR3 is 15 residues long. The CDR3 bases are TGTGCCACCAGCAGAGATCTCACGGGATCTTACGAGCAGTACTTC. Residues: CATSRDLTGSYEQYF.

The rearrangement links TRBV5-5 to TRBJ2-7, with 7 positions matching TRBD1. Losses at the gene ends were 0 bases for V and 2 bases for J; bases not matched to a gene: 2. The CDR3 sequence is 14 residues long. CDR1 is SGHKS and CDR2 is YYEKEE in the germline V gene (reference sequence). The chain's CDR3 is CASSLAGGPYEQYF. CDR3 coding DNA: TGTGCCAGCAGCTTGGCAGGGGGACCCTACGAGCAGTACTTC.

This sequence joins TRBV2 and TRBJ1-2, with 10 bases fitting TRBD1. Germline assignment: CDR1 SNHLY and CDR2 FYNNEI. There are 14 residues in the CDR3. The V gene end was trimmed by 6 bases and the J gene end by 3 bases; junction bases not matched to a gene: 4. CDR3 DNA sequence: TGTGCCAGCAGAAGACAGGGGGCCGACTATGGCTACACCTTC. Protein product: CASRRQGADYGYTF.

Here the CDR3 reads CASDTGTGGETQYF. CDR3 bases: TGTGCCAGCGATACCGGGACAGGGGGCGAGACCCAGTACTTC. The rearrangement joins TRBV6-5 to TRBJ2-5, with 12 bases that match TRBD1. The CDR3 sequence is 14 residues long. V dropped 8 bases and J dropped 5; count of bases not matched to a gene: 6. Looked up from germline, CDR1 is MNHEY and CDR2 is SVGAGI.

This clone was seen just once. The chain uses TRBV2 and TRBJ1-2, with 8 bases that match TRBD1. Per germline, CDR1 SNHLY and CDR2 FYNNEI. J was trimmed by 2 bases and V by 6 bases; bases with no gene match: 11. The CDR3 loop spans 16 amino acids. This chain's CDR3 is CASREIGWTGNYGYTF. DNA of the CDR3: TGTGCCAGCAGGGAGATAGGATGGACAGGGAACTATGGCTACACCTTC.

This chain uses TRBV27 with TRBJ2-7; maybe TRBD1 (6 bases). Germline CDR1 and CDR2: MNHEY and SMNVEV (reference sequence). The V end lost 5 bases, the J end lost 3 bases, and 14 bases lay between the germline ends. The CDR3 covers 14 residues. Here the CDR3 DNA reads TGTGCCAGCAGTCCCATAGACAGGCTCTACGAGCAGTACTTC. Translating gives CASSPIDRLYEQYF.

This clone came up once. This rearrangement joins TRBV27 to TRBJ2-7; TRBD1 aligns across 11 bases. CDR3 length equals 17 residues. From germline, CDR1 is MNHEY and CDR2 SMNVEV (reference sequence). Trimming took 4 bases from V and 0 from J; bases not matched to a gene: 8. The CDR3 sequence is CASSSPGGTGGSYEQYF. The CDR3 DNA reads as TGTGCCAGCAGTTCCCCAGGGGGGACAGGGGGCTCCTACGAGCAGTACTTC.

There are a few counts of this clone. The rearrangement links TRBV7-3 to TRBJ2-3; 10 nucleotides line up with TRBD2. Germline trimming cut 4 bases from V and 2 bases from J; bases unmatched to any gene: 3. Germline values: CDR1 SGHTA, CDR2 FQGTGA. CDR3 length: 15 amino acids. CDR3 amino acids: CASSSSGGPTDTQYF. DNA for the CDR3: TGTGCCAGCAGCTCTAGCGGGGGACCCACAGATACGCAGTATTTT.

V and J are TRBV6-1 and TRBJ1-2; D is perhaps TRBD1 (5 bases). CDR1 and CDR2 from the germline V gene are MNHNS and SASEGT. Trimming left V 3 bases short and J 4 bases short, with 9 bases between. The CDR3 loop spans 13 amino acids. Written as DNA, the CDR3 is TGTGCCAGCAGTGAGGGGGGTTTCTATGGCTACACCTTC. It codes for CASSEGGFYGYTF.

The J gene is TRBJ2-1, the V gene TRBV11-2, with 9 bases matching TRBD1. CDR3 length: 16 amino acids. J lost 7 bases, V lost 0 bases, and 7 bases had no gene match. Germline lookup yields CDR1 SGHAT and CDR2 FQNNGV. CDR3 coding DNA: TGTGCCAGCAGCTTAGACGTACAGGGGGCGAGAAATGAGCAGTTCTTC. It encodes CASSLDVQGARNEQFF.

V gene TRBV7-9 combines with J gene TRBJ1-5, with D possibly being TRBD1 (5 bases). This CDR3 region has 14 residues. Trimming removed 5 bases from V and 2 bases from J, with 10 bases in between. Germline V gene data show CDR1 as SEHNR and CDR2 as FQNEAQ (reference sequence). The DNA of the CDR3 is TGTGCCAGCAGCCCCCCCAGGGGCAATCAGCCCCAGCATTTT. It yields the protein CASSPPRGNQPQHF.

The V gene is TRBV13, the J gene TRBJ2-7; D is possibly TRBD1 (5 bases). The ends were cut back, 4 bases at V and 1 base at J, with 11 bases in the middle. Germline CDR1 reads PRHDT; CDR2 reads FYEKMQ (reference sequence). This CDR3 has 14 residues. CDR3 loop: CASSSTGVSYEQYF. CDR3 in DNA: TGTGCCAGCAGCTCCACAGGAGTTTCCTACGAGCAGTACTTC.

The rearrangement uses TRBV7-2 and TRBJ2-7, with D perhaps matching TRBD2 (6 bases). Deletions cut 5 bases from V and 5 bases from J, with 19 bases between. Per the germline V gene, CDR1 is SGHTA and CDR2 is FQGNSA. This CDR3 has 15 residues. The CDR3 nucleotides read TGTGCCAGCAGCCCGACGGGCGGGGATCTCCACGAGCAGTACTTC. Residues: CASSPTGGDLHEQYF. The entire variable domain, with the rest obtained from reference TRBV7-2 and TRBJ2-7, is as follows: GAGVSQSPSNKVTEKGKDVELRCDPISGHTALYWYRQSLGQGLEFLIYFQGNSAPDKSGLPSDRFSAERTGGSVSTLTIQRTQQEDSAVYLCASSPTGGDLHEQYFGPGTRLTVT.

This clone was seen many times. The chain couples TRBV10-3 to TRBJ1-1; D gene unclear. This CDR3 has 14 amino acids. V was trimmed by 3 bases and J by 3 bases, leaving 11 bases between them. Germline V gene data show CDR1 as ENHRY and CDR2 as SYGVKD. The CDR3 spells CAISEPGGDTEAFF. For the CDR3, the DNA is TGTGCCATCAGTGAACCGGGAGGTGACACTGAAGCTTTCTTT.

The chain is built from TRBV15 and TRBJ2-3, with 9 positions matching TRBD1. The CDR3 consists of 14 residues. The germline gives CDR1 LNHNV, CDR2 YYDKDF (reference sequence). Trimming at V came to 7 bases and at J to 1 base, leaving 3 bases not matched to a gene. The CDR3 DNA is TGTGCCACCACCCGACAGGGGGGCACAGATACGCAGTATTTT. Protein sequence: CATTRQGGTDTQYF.

This clone was seen just once. J is TRBJ1-2 and V is TRBV10-3; TRBD1 matches 8 bases. Germline V lookup: CDR1 ENHRY, CDR2 SYGVKD. V gave up 10 bases and J gave up 5 bases; unmatched junction bases: 12. The CDR3 extends over 14 amino acids. CDR3: CASRETGAWYGYTF. The CDR3 nucleotides are TGTGCCAGCCGAGAGACAGGGGCTTGGTATGGCTACACCTTC.

J is TRBJ1-6 and V is TRBV21-1. TRBV21-1 constitutes a pseudogene. There are 17 residues in the CDR3. CDR3 DNA: TGTGCCAGCAGCAAAGCGCTTTTAGGGAGGAGTAATTCACCCCTCCACTTT. Its translation is CASSKALLGRSNSPLHF.

V usage is TRBV18 and J usage is TRBJ1-5, with 7 nucleotides matching TRBD1. This CDR3 region has 14 residues. Per the germline V gene, CDR1 is KGHSH and CDR2 is LQKENI. V lost 5 bases to trimming and J lost 7 bases; unmatched junction nucleotides: 8. CDR3 region: CASSSTGKEQPQHF. CDR3 coding DNA: TGTGCCAGCTCATCGACAGGGAAGGAGCAGCCCCAGCATTTT.

V gene TRBV9 combines with J gene TRBJ2-1; 10 nucleotides align to TRBD2. The germline V gene has CDR1 SGDLS and CDR2 YYNGEE. Germline trimming cut 0 bases from V and 0 bases from J; bases unmatched to any gene: 6. CDR3 size: 18 residues. The CDR3 region is CASSVGASGGGSYNEQFF. CDR3 nucleotide sequence: TGTGCCAGCAGCGTAGGAGCTAGCGGGGGAGGCTCCTACAATGAGCAGTTCTTC. Complete variable domain (other parts from reference TRBV9 and TRBJ2-1): DSGVTQTPKHLITATGQRVTLRCSPRSGDLSVYWYQQSLDQGLQFLIQYYNGEERAKGNILERFSAQQFPDLHSELNLSSLELGDSALYFCASSVGASGGGSYNEQFFGPGTRLTVL.

The gene calls are TRBV5-4 and TRBJ2-2; D unresolved. The CDR3 covers 15 residues. Germline loops: CDR1 SGHNT, CDR2 YYREEE (reference sequence). Trimming stripped 0 bases from V and 4 bases from J, with 10 bases between. CDR3 sequence (DNA): TGTGCCAGCAGCTTGGCCTCACAGACCACCGGGGAGCTGTTTTTT. Protein sequence: CASSLASQTTGELFF.